This is a list of T cell receptor beta chains from one sample in a study of blood T cell repertoires in COVID-19. TCRdb's copy holds only in-frame clones and misses some; the assay was immunoSEQ multiplex PCR. The data hold tens of thousands of clones, with 82% observed a single time. Sample: peripheral blood. The receptors shown here come from a man in his sixties with acute or convalescent COVID-19. The CDR3 runs from the conserved cysteine through the conserved F or W. D genes are given only for firm matches. The listing skips clone size in some rows; elsewhere it reads once, few, many or a size class.

v_gene: TRBV4-3
d_gene: .
abundance: .
j_gene: TRBJ2-3
CDR3aa: CASSQEKGGSVTDTQYF
CDR3nt: TGCGCCAGCAGCCAAGAGAAGGGGGGGTCTGTCACAGATACGCAGTATTTT

v_gene: TRBV7-2
d_gene: .
abundance: .
j_gene: TRBJ1-5
CDR3aa: CASSLSGAFGQPQHF
CDR3nt: TGTGCCAGCAGTCTATCAGGGGCTTTCGGTCAGCCCCAGCATTTT

v_gene: TRBV5-5
d_gene: .
abundance: few
j_gene: TRBJ1-5
CDR3aa: CASSLRENQPQHF
CDR3nt: TGTGCCAGCAGCTTACGGGAAAATCAGCCCCAGCATTTT

v_gene: TRBV6-5
d_gene: .
abundance: .
j_gene: TRBJ2-5
CDR3aa: CASSYTSGLPRETQYF
CDR3nt: TGTGCCAGCAGTTACACATCAGGACTTCCCCGGGAGACCCAGTACTTC

v_gene: TRBV2
d_gene: .
abundance: .
j_gene: TRBJ2-7
CDR3aa: CASKFSMGGPEQYF
CDR3nt: TGTGCCAGCAAATTTTCGATGGGGGGTCCCGAGCAGTACTTC

v_gene: TRBV10-3
d_gene: TRBD1
abundance: .
j_gene: TRBJ2-7
CDR3aa: CAISDPRTGVSYEQYF
CDR3nt: TGTGCCATCAGTGATCCCCGGACAGGGGTCTCCTACGAGCAGTACTTC

v_gene: TRBV3-1/TRBV3-2
d_gene: TRBD1
abundance: .
j_gene: TRBJ2-6
CDR3aa: CASSRSDRGVAGANVLTF
CDR3nt: TGTGCCAGCAGCCGATCTGACAGGGGGGTCGCAGGGGCCAACGTCCTGACTTTC

v_gene: TRBV2
d_gene: .
abundance: .
j_gene: TRBJ1-5
CDR3aa: CASRTGTLSNQPQHF
CDR3nt: TGTGCCAGCAGAACCGGGACACTGAGCAATCAGCCCCAGCATTTT

v_gene: TRBV19
d_gene: TRBD1
abundance: .
j_gene: TRBJ2-1
CDR3aa: CASSPGDRGRERRIF
CDR3nt: TGTGCCAGTAGTCCCGGCGACAGGGGGCGGGAGCGTAGGATCTTC

v_gene: TRBV6-5
d_gene: .
abundance: .
j_gene: TRBJ1-2
CDR3aa: CASTRANYGYTF
CDR3nt: TGTGCCAGCACTAGAGCTAACTATGGCTACACCTTC

v_gene: TRBV4-3
d_gene: TRBD1
abundance: .
j_gene: TRBJ1-2
CDR3aa: CASSRDRGRIDYGYTF
CDR3nt: TGCGCCAGCAGCCGGGACAGGGGTCGGATTGACTATGGCTACACCTTC

v_gene: TRBV3-1/TRBV3-2
d_gene: .
abundance: .
j_gene: TRBJ2-1
CDR3aa: CASSQATGAYNEQFF
CDR3nt: TGTGCCAGCAGCCAAGCAACGGGAGCCTACAATGAGCAGTTCTTC

v_gene: TRBV7-2
d_gene: TRBD1
abundance: .
j_gene: TRBJ2-5
CDR3aa: CASSSNGQGQETQYF
CDR3nt: TGTGCCAGCAGCTCCAACGGACAGGGCCAAGAGACCCAGTACTTC

v_gene: TRBV5-1
d_gene: .
abundance: .
j_gene: TRBJ2-3
CDR3aa: CASRGPGGTDTQYF
CDR3nt: TGCGCCAGCCGGGGCCCGGGAGGCACAGATACGCAGTATTTT

v_gene: TRBV27
d_gene: TRBD1
abundance: .
j_gene: TRBJ1-2
CDR3aa: CASSLQGAGYGYTF
CDR3nt: TGTGCCAGCAGTCTCCAGGGGGCCGGCTATGGCTACACCTTC

v_gene: TRBV4-3
d_gene: TRBD1
abundance: .
j_gene: TRBJ1-4
CDR3aa: CASSQGQGAEKLFF
CDR3nt: TGCGCCAGCAGCCAAGGACAGGGGGCAGAAAAACTGTTTTTT

v_gene: TRBV4-3
d_gene: TRBD2
abundance: once
j_gene: TRBJ2-1
CDR3aa: CASSQDYFRKPGLAGNEQFF
CDR3nt: TGCGCCAGCAGCCAAGATTACTTTCGCAAGCCGGGACTAGCGGGAAATGAGCAGTTCTTC

v_gene: TRBV3-1/TRBV3-2
d_gene: TRBD2
abundance: .
j_gene: TRBJ2-5
CDR3aa: CASSETSGKETQYF
CDR3nt: TGTGCCAGCAGCGAAACTAGCGGTAAAGAGACCCAGTACTTC

v_gene: TRBV14
d_gene: .
abundance: .
j_gene: TRBJ1-2
CDR3aa: CASSQAGLETF
CDR3nt: TGTGCCAGCAGCCAAGCGGGACTGGAAACGTTC

v_gene: TRBV5-1
d_gene: TRBD2
abundance: .
j_gene: TRBJ2-2
CDR3aa: CASHVRSGGLNTGELFF
CDR3nt: TGCGCCAGCCACGTCCGTAGCGGGGGACTGAACACCGGGGAGCTGTTTTTT

v_gene: TRBV19
d_gene: .
abundance: .
j_gene: TRBJ2-3
CDR3aa: CASQAHRETDTQYF
CDR3nt: TGTGCCAGTCAAGCGCACAGGGAGACCGATACGCAGTATTTT

v_gene: TRBV4-1
d_gene: .
abundance: .
j_gene: TRBJ1-2
CDR3aa: CASSPQEWAGGGYTF
CDR3nt: TGCGCCAGCAGCCCCCAGGAGTGGGCGGGCGGCGGCTACACCTTC

v_gene: TRBV2
d_gene: TRBD2
abundance: .
j_gene: TRBJ2-7
CDR3aa: CASSEGLAGVFF
CDR3nt: TGTGCCAGCAGTGAGGGGTTAGCGGGAGTGTTCTTC

v_gene: TRBV28
d_gene: TRBD1
abundance: .
j_gene: TRBJ2-2
CDR3aa: CASIDRVGTGELFF
CDR3nt: TGTGCCAGTATAGACAGGGTTGGCACCGGGGAGCTGTTTTTT

v_gene: TRBV6-2/TRBV6-3
d_gene: TRBD2
abundance: few
j_gene: TRBJ2-2
CDR3aa: CASSVAGGPGELFF
CDR3nt: TGTGCCAGCAGCGTAGCGGGAGGACCCGGGGAGCTGTTTTTT

v_gene: TRBV18
d_gene: .
abundance: .
j_gene: TRBJ2-1
CDR3aa: CASSQRAGQLPSSYNEQFF
CDR3nt: TGTGCCAGCTCACAGAGGGCCGGACAGCTACCGAGCTCCTACAATGAGCAGTTCTTC

v_gene: TRBV12-5
d_gene: TRBD1
abundance: .
j_gene: TRBJ2-3
CDR3aa: CASGLPWGQDTQYF
CDR3nt: TGTGCTAGTGGTCTTCCTTGGGGACAGGATACGCAGTATTTT

v_gene: TRBV19
d_gene: TRBD1
abundance: .
j_gene: TRBJ1-1
CDR3aa: CASSIRGGAASEAFF
CDR3nt: TGTGCCAGTAGTATCCGAGGGGGCGCGGCTTCTGAAGCTTTCTTT

v_gene: TRBV19
d_gene: .
abundance: once
j_gene: TRBJ1-5
CDR3aa: CASSYRPDFSNQPQHF
CDR3nt: TGTGCCAGTAGTTACCGACCCGACTTTAGCAATCAGCCCCAGCATTTT

v_gene: TRBV5-1
d_gene: TRBD1
abundance: .
j_gene: TRBJ1-5
CDR3aa: CASGEGDRGQPQHF
CDR3nt: TGCGCCAGCGGGGAGGGGGACAGGGGTCAGCCCCAGCATTTT

v_gene: TRBV9
d_gene: .
abundance: .
j_gene: TRBJ2-2
CDR3aa: CASSVVPADGELFF
CDR3nt: TGTGCCAGCAGCGTAGTACCCGCAGACGGGGAGCTGTTTTTT

v_gene: TRBV25-1
d_gene: .
abundance: .
j_gene: TRBJ1-2
CDR3aa: CASSEGDMAGGYTF
CDR3nt: TGTGCCAGCAGTGAGGGGGACATGGCTGGCGGCTACACCTTC

v_gene: TRBV30
d_gene: TRBD1
abundance: .
j_gene: TRBJ2-5
CDR3aa: CAWSVTGGLTQYF
CDR3nt: TGTGCCTGGAGTGTAACAGGGGGATTGACCCAGTACTTC

v_gene: TRBV7-2
d_gene: TRBD1
abundance: .
j_gene: TRBJ1-5
CDR3aa: CASSIRQGGQPQHF
CDR3nt: TGTGCCAGCAGCATCCGACAGGGTGGTCAGCCCCAGCATTTT

v_gene: TRBV27
d_gene: .
abundance: once
j_gene: TRBJ2-1
CDR3aa: CASSSPRQYEQFF
CDR3nt: TGTGCCAGCAGTTCCCCCAGACAGTATGAGCAGTTCTTC

v_gene: TRBV7-2
d_gene: TRBD1
abundance: .
j_gene: TRBJ1-2
CDR3aa: CASSLVAGGAGGYTF
CDR3nt: TGTGCCAGCAGCTTAGTGGCAGGGGGCGCGGGTGGCTACACCTTC

v_gene: TRBV4-3
d_gene: TRBD2
abundance: .
j_gene: TRBJ2-2
CDR3aa: CASSLTSGITGELFF
CDR3nt: TGCGCCAGCAGCCTTACTAGCGGGATCACCGGGGAGCTGTTTTTT

v_gene: TRBV7-2
d_gene: .
abundance: few
j_gene: TRBJ1-5
CDR3aa: CASSSEQAQPQHF
CDR3nt: TGTGCCAGCAGCTCAGAGCAGGCTCAGCCCCAGCATTTT

v_gene: TRBV6-2/TRBV6-3
d_gene: .
abundance: once
j_gene: TRBJ1-5
CDR3aa: CASSYLGGQPQHF
CDR3nt: TGTGCCAGCAGTTACCTAGGCGGTCAGCCCCAGCATTTT

v_gene: TRBV6-7
d_gene: TRBD2
abundance: .
j_gene: TRBJ2-5
CDR3aa: CATTRGRLAGGRLPETQYF
CDR3nt: TGTGCCACCACCCGAGGGAGACTAGCGGGGGGCCGTCTTCCAGAGACCCAGTACTTC

v_gene: TRBV30
d_gene: TRBD1
abundance: .
j_gene: TRBJ1-4
CDR3aa: CAWSDRGFEKLFF
CDR3nt: TGTGCCTGGAGTGACAGGGGTTTTGAAAAACTGTTTTTT